The 28 T cell receptor beta chains presented below share a single source sample, sequenced in a study of T-cell memory formation after mild COVID-19. TCRdb re-called the 5' RACE reads with MiXCR, one entry per CDR3 protein. The sample records around 340,000 distinct CDR3 sequences, under 25% being singletons. Sequencing used PBMCs or a T cell subset sorted from them (not recorded which). The receptor set was obtained from an adult woman who had mild COVID-19 (a few samples of this study predate the infection). Cell type and time point are not known.

This clonotype was observed a few times. The gene calls are TRBV14 and TRBJ1-1; D possibly corresponds to TRBD1 (5 bases). The CDR3 is 13 amino acids. The V gene's germline CDR1 is SGHDN and CDR2 FVKESK. Trimming took 4 bases from V and 6 from J, leaving 12 bases between them. The CDR3, as DNA: TGTGCCAGCAGCCCCAGGGTTTTTGCTGAAGCTTTCTTT. It codes for CASSPRVFAEAFF.

This chain links TRBV12-3 or TRBV12-4 with TRBJ2-1; either TRBD1 or TRBD2 may fit D (5 bases each). Trimming took 5 bases from V and 2 from J, leaving 13 bases between them. The CDR3 is made up of 15 amino acids. The CDR3 nucleotides read TGTGCCAGCAGTCCCGGGACGCAACCCTACAATGAGCAGTTCTTC. Translation: CASSPGTQPYNEQFF.

This sequence joins TRBV5-1 and TRBJ1-1; 12 nucleotides line up with TRBD1. From germline, CDR1 is SGHRS and CDR2 YFSETQ. This CDR3 has 18 residues. After removal of 4 bases from V and 2 bases from J, the junction contained 12 bases not matched to a gene. The DNA of the CDR3 is TGCGCCAGCAGCCCGGGGTCGGGACAGGGGGCTTTAAACACTGAAGCTTTCTTT. This gives the protein CASSPGSGQGALNTEAFF. The complete variable domain, with remaining parts taken from reference TRBV5-1 and TRBJ1-1, reads KAGVTQTPRYLIKTRGQQVTLSCSPISGHRSVSWYQQTPGQGLQFLFEYFSETQRNKGNFPGRFSGRQFSNSRSEMNVSTLELGDSALYLCASSPGSGQGALNTEAFFGQGTRLTVV.

This clonotype came up a few times. V is TRBV7-9 and J is TRBJ1-2, with a possible D match to TRBD1 (5 bases). Looked up from germline, CDR1 is SEHNR and CDR2 is FQNEAQ (reference sequence). There are 11 residues in the CDR3. V lost 6 bases, J lost 7 bases, and 9 bases lay in between. CDR3 sequence: CASSSGRGYTF. The CDR3 region has the DNA TGTGCCAGCAGTTCGGGACGTGGCTACACCTTC.

The rearrangement uses TRBV20-1 and TRBJ2-7; 10 positions match TRBD1. The CDR3 runs 14 residues. Germline loops: CDR1 DFQATT, CDR2 SNEGSKA (reference sequence). As DNA, the CDR3 is TGCAGCACCGGGGACAGGGGAAGCTCCTACGAGCAGTACTTC. It specifies CSTGDRGSSYEQYF.

V gene TRBV7-9 combines with J gene TRBJ2-7, with TRBD2 matching 8 bases. The CDR3 contains 15 residues. V lost 5 bases, J lost 3 bases, and 9 bases stayed unmatched. CDR1 is SEHNR and CDR2 is FQNEAQ in the germline V gene (reference sequence). The CDR3 sequence is CASSPPSGGDYEQYF. The DNA of the CDR3 is TGTGCCAGCAGCCCGCCAAGCGGGGGTGACTACGAGCAGTACTTC.

V and J are TRBV5-1 and TRBJ2-1; 7 bases line up with TRBD1. CDR3 length equals 14 residues. The germline V gene has CDR1 SGHRS and CDR2 YFSETQ. J gave up 7 bases and V 4 bases, and 8 bases lay outside the gene matches. The CDR3, as DNA: TGCGCCAGCAGCAAGGGGGCTAGCTGGAATGAGCAGTTCTTC. Protein sequence: CASSKGASWNEQFF.

This clonotype was seen more than once but under ten times. This CDR3 is CASIPTSGALLETQYF. CDR3 coding DNA: TGTGCCAGCATTCCGACTAGCGGGGCCCTCTTGGAGACCCAGTACTTC. V usage is TRBV6-5 and J usage is TRBJ2-5; the match to TRBD2 covers 11 bases. Germline V gene data show CDR1 as MNHEY and CDR2 as SVGAGI. J was trimmed by 5 bases and V by 7 bases; bases with no gene match: 12. This CDR3 has 16 residues.

The rearrangement joins TRBV12-3 or TRBV12-4 to TRBJ2-1, with 9 bases aligning to TRBD1. The CDR3 runs 13 residues. J lost 5 bases, V lost 8 bases, and 4 bases had no gene match. This CDR3 is CASGRDRDNEQFF. The DNA of the CDR3 is TGTGCCAGCGGTCGGGACAGGGACAATGAGCAGTTCTTC.

The J gene is TRBJ2-7, the V gene TRBV11-2, with a possible D match to TRBD2 (6 bases). There are 14 residues in the CDR3. With 5 bases removed from V and 4 bases from J, the gap between germline ends came to 15 bases. The germline gives CDR1 SGHAT, CDR2 FQNNGV. The CDR3 is CASSHLLARYEQYF. The DNA of the CDR3 is TGTGCCAGCAGCCACCTCCTAGCGAGGTACGAGCAGTACTTC.

This clonotype occurred a few times. The gene calls are TRBV7-9 and TRBJ2-3, with 7 bases matching TRBD1. Germline assignment: CDR1 SEHNR and CDR2 FQNEAQ (reference sequence). The CDR3 is 15 residues long. With V trimmed by 7 bases and J by 2 bases, 9 bases remained unmatched. The CDR3 DNA follows: TGTGCCAGCACCCCAGGGACAGCCGTCACAGATACGCAGTATTTT. Protein product: CASTPGTAVTDTQYF.

The rearrangement links TRBV7-6 to TRBJ1-2; a weak D match, TRBD1 (5 bases). Per the germline V gene, CDR1 is SGHVS and CDR2 is FNYEAQ. V lost 4 bases and J 3 bases, leaving 15 bases between the germline ends. CDR3 length: 15 residues. The CDR3 spells CASSSAAEGDYGYTF. Written as DNA, the CDR3 is TGTGCCAGCAGCTCCGCTGCGGAAGGGGACTATGGCTACACCTTC.

The CDR3 reads CASRQGMRDNEQFF. The CDR3 nucleotides read TGTGCCAGCAGACAGGGGATGAGAGACAATGAGCAGTTCTTC. The genes are TRBV12-3 or TRBV12-4 and TRBJ2-1; 7 bases agree with TRBD1. There are 14 residues in the CDR3. J gave up 5 bases and V 6 bases, and 7 bases lay outside the gene matches.

The sample holds a few counts of this clonotype. This sequence joins TRBV12-3 or TRBV12-4 and TRBJ1-5; the match to TRBD1 covers 7 bases. V was pared by 2 bases and J by 9 bases, with 4 bases of the junction left unmatched. The CDR3 is made up of 13 amino acids. CDR3 nucleotide sequence: TGTGCCAGCAGTTTACAGGGGGAGGGGCCCCAGCATTTT. Translation: CASSLQGEGPQHF.

This clonotype has only a few counts. V usage is TRBV10-2 and J usage is TRBJ1-2; D remains unclear. CDR3 length: 13 amino acids. Trimming left V 4 bases short and J 4 bases short, with 10 bases between. CDR1 and CDR2 (germline): WSHSY, SAAADI. The CDR3 DNA reads TGCGCCAGCAGTGGGAGGGAATTCTATGGCTACACCTTC. It specifies CASSGREFYGYTF.

As DNA, the CDR3 is TGCGCCAGCAGCCCATCCGGGACGGAGACCCATACGCAGTATTTT. It translates to CASSPSGTETHTQYF. This sequence joins TRBV5-1 and TRBJ2-3, with D perhaps given as TRBD1 or TRBD2 (5 bases each). The CDR3 extends over 15 amino acids. The V and J ends lost 4 bases and 7 bases respectively, with 19 bases between them. Per germline, CDR1 SGHRS and CDR2 YFSETQ.

This sequence joins TRBV30 and TRBJ2-7, with 7 nucleotides matching TRBD2. Germline V gene sequence: CDR1 GTSNPN, CDR2 SVGIG (reference sequence). This CDR3 has 12 residues. V gave up 5 bases and J gave up 4 bases; unmatched junction bases: 5. In DNA, the CDR3 is TGTGCCTGGGCGGGACTAAATTACGAGCAGTACTTC. It encodes CAWAGLNYEQYF.

In its sample, this clonotype was seen a few times. V usage is TRBV7-9 and J usage is TRBJ2-1; the D is unclear. This CDR3 has 11 amino acids. Trimming shortened V by 0 bases and J by 10 bases, and 4 bases separated the two germline ends. Germline CDR1 reads SEHNR; CDR2 reads FQNEAQ (reference sequence). The CDR3 here is CASSLALEQFF. Here the CDR3 DNA reads TGTGCCAGCAGCTTAGCGCTAGAGCAGTTCTTC. The full variable domain, with the rest looked up from reference TRBV7-9 and TRBJ2-1, is DTGVSQNPRHKITKRGQNVTFRCDPISEHNRLYWYRQTLGQGPEFLTYFQNEAQLEKSRLLSDRFSAERPKGSFSTLEIQRTEQGDSAMYLCASSLALEQFFGPGTRLTVL.

This clonotype was counted only a few times. CDR3 in amino acids: CSARDRSLAGPTDTQYF. For the CDR3, the DNA is TGCAGTGCTAGAGACCGGAGCCTAGCGGGACCCACAGATACGCAGTATTTT. The rearrangement links TRBV20-1 to TRBJ2-3; 9 bases match TRBD2. V dropped 0 bases and J dropped 2; count of bases not matched to a gene: 9. CDR3 length: 17 amino acids. Germline V gene sequence: CDR1 DFQATT, CDR2 SNEGSKA (reference sequence).

There are a few counts of this clonotype. This chain uses TRBV21-1 with TRBJ2-1; the table calls TRBD1, which could not be checked here. TRBV21-1 is shown as a pseudogene. This CDR3 comprises 17 residues. The CDR3 DNA sequence: TGTGCCAGCAGCAAAGGTCGACAGCCCGAGCCCTACAATGAGCAGTTCTTC. This encodes CASSKGRQPEPYNEQFF.

The rearrangement joins TRBV15 to TRBJ2-5; D possibly uses TRBD1 or TRBD2 (5 bases each). With 0 bases removed from V and 5 bases from J, the gap between germline ends came to 19 bases. The germline CDR1 and CDR2 sequences are LNHNV and YYDKDF (reference sequence). The CDR3 sequence is 17 residues long. The DNA for the CDR3 is TGTGCCACCAGCAGAGATTGGGTAGGGACCGGGGCGGAGACCCAGTACTTC. Protein product: CATSRDWVGTGAETQYF. The full variable domain, its missing parts supplied by reference TRBV15 and TRBJ2-5, is DAMVIQNPRYQVTQFGKPVTLSCSQTLNHNVMYWYQQKSSQAPKLLFHYYDKDFNNEADTPDNFQSRRPNTSFCFLDIRSPGLGDTAMYLCATSRDWVGTGAETQYFGPGTRLLVL.

The V gene is TRBV6-1, the J gene TRBJ2-2, with D perhaps TRBD1 (6 bases). In germline, CDR1 is MNHNS, CDR2 SASEGT. This CDR3 contains 16 residues. Trimming cost V 3 bases and J 5 bases, with 16 bases left between them. The CDR3 protein is CASSEVEAGATGELFF. CDR3 nucleotides: TGTGCCAGCAGTGAGGTGGAGGCAGGGGCAACCGGGGAGCTGTTTTTT.

The chain carries TRBV7-3 and TRBJ2-7; 9 bases are shared with TRBD2. The CDR3 contains 15 residues. V lost 5 bases to trimming and J lost 3 bases; unmatched junction nucleotides: 8. Germline V gene sequence: CDR1 SGHTA, CDR2 FQGTGA. CDR3 nucleotide sequence: TGTGCCAGCAGCCCCGGACTAGCGCCCCGCTACGAGCAGTACTTC. It is translated as CASSPGLAPRYEQYF.

The chain recombines TRBV10-3 with TRBJ1-6; maybe TRBD1 (5 bases). Germline V gene data show CDR1 as ENHRY and CDR2 as SYGVKD. The CDR3 is made up of 13 amino acids. V was trimmed by 10 bases and J by 7 bases, leaving 14 bases between them. DNA of the CDR3: TGTGCCACCAAACAGGACCTAAATTCACCCCTCCACTTT. Its translation: CATKQDLNSPLHF.

This clonotype was counted many times. The chain carries TRBV12-3 or TRBV12-4 and TRBJ1-1, with D unresolved. The CDR3 runs 14 residues. Trimming cost V 4 bases and J 3 bases, with 12 bases left between them. The CDR3 sequence: CASSSGIGDTEAFF. Written as DNA, the CDR3 is TGTGCCAGCAGTTCCGGGATCGGGGACACTGAAGCTTTCTTT.

The J gene is TRBJ2-2, the V gene TRBV4-2; 7 nucleotides match TRBD1. This CDR3 contains 16 residues. J lost 4 bases, V lost 1 base, and 6 bases had no gene match. The germline V gene encodes CDR1 LGHNA and CDR2 YNFKEQ. For the CDR3, the DNA is TGTGCCAGCAGCCAAGTCGAGGGGGCGGGCACCGGGGAGCTGTTTTTT. Protein product: CASSQVEGAGTGELFF.

The table lists this clonotype with a count of one. J is TRBJ2-1 and V is TRBV18; D call uncertain. Trimming took 5 bases from V and 7 from J, leaving 9 bases between them. The CDR3 contains 12 residues. Germline lookup yields CDR1 KGHSH and CDR2 LQKENI. The CDR3 DNA sequence: TGTGCCAGCTCAAAGTTGAGTAATGAGCAGTTCTTC. It yields the protein CASSKLSNEQFF. The complete variable domain, with remaining parts taken from reference TRBV18 and TRBJ2-1, reads NAGVMQNPRHLVRRRGQEARLRCSPMKGHSHVYWYRQLPEEGLKFMVYLQKENIIDESGMPKERFSAEFPKEGPSILRIQQVVRGDSAAYFCASSKLSNEQFFGPGTRLTVL.

This clonotype occurred a few times. The chain joins TRBV3-1 to TRBJ2-1; 12 bases align to TRBD2. With 4 bases clipped from V and 5 bases from J, the junction kept 6 bases outside the gene matches. This CDR3 comprises 16 residues. Germline CDR1 is LGHDT and CDR2 is YNNKEL (reference sequence). The CDR3 protein is CASSRETSGGNNEQFF. The DNA of the CDR3 is TGTGCCAGCAGCCGGGAGACTAGCGGGGGTAACAATGAGCAGTTCTTC.